The 23 T cell receptor beta chains presented below share a single source sample, sequenced in a study of T-cell memory formation after mild COVID-19. From the 5' RACE reads, TCRdb called clonotypes with MiXCR, one entry per CDR3 protein. The sample includes around 200,000 distinct CDR3 sequences, 20% to 25% of them seen just once. Material: PBMCs or a T cell subset sorted from them (not recorded which). The receptors were gathered from an adult woman who had mild COVID-19 (a few samples of this study predate the infection). Cell type and time point are not known.

This clonotype was detected only a few times. V and J are TRBV20-1 and TRBJ2-7; D is unresolved. Between the trimmed V and J ends, which lost 0 bases and 4 bases, there was a span of 7 bases. Germline V gene sequence: CDR1 DFQATT, CDR2 SNEGSKA (reference sequence). The CDR3 has 12 residues. In nucleotides, the CDR3 is TGCAGTGCTAGAGATGATTCGTACGAGCAGTACTTC. Its protein is CSARDDSYEQYF.

This clonotype was seen only a few times. The CDR3 DNA reads as TGTGCCAGCAGCTTAGCAGGCGGGGCTGGGGACTACGAGCAGTACTTC. It yields the protein CASSLAGGAGDYEQYF. The V and J genes are TRBV11-1 and TRBJ2-7; possibly TRBD2 for D (6 bases). The V end lost 0 bases, the J end lost 3 bases, and 15 bases lay between the germline ends. CDR1 is SGHAT and CDR2 is FQDESV in the germline V gene (reference sequence). The CDR3 has 16 residues.

This rearrangement joins TRBV6-5 to TRBJ2-2; D not resolved. The CDR3 is 13 amino acids. Germline V gene data show CDR1 as MNHEY and CDR2 as SVGAGI. The V end was cut by 4 bases, the J end by 7 bases, with 10 bases between. The CDR3 DNA follows: TGTGCCAGCAGTTCCGCAGATCACGGGGAGCTGTTTTTT. Protein sequence: CASSSADHGELFF.

This clonotype turned up a few times. This chain uses TRBV27 with TRBJ2-1; a possible D gene is TRBD1 (6 bases). Trimming removed 5 bases from V and 3 bases from J, with 8 bases in between. The CDR3 covers 13 residues. Germline V gives CDR1 MNHEY, CDR2 SMNVEV (reference sequence). CDR3 nucleotides: TGTGCCAGCAGTGTGGACAGCTACAATGAGCAGTTCTTC. It translates to CASSVDSYNEQFF.

The V call is TRBV7-9, the J call TRBJ2-5, with a possible D match to TRBD2 (5 bases). Per germline, CDR1 SEHNR and CDR2 FQNEAQ (reference sequence). Trimming removed 7 bases from V and 0 bases from J, with 12 bases in between. The CDR3 sequence is 14 residues long. CDR3 in DNA: TGTGCCAGCACAGGCGGGCCGTACCAAGAGACCCAGTACTTC. Its protein is CASTGGPYQETQYF.

This clonotype has only a few counts. CDR3: CARGTEAFF. In nucleotides, the CDR3 is TGCGCCAGGGGGACTGAAGCTTTCTTT. The genes are TRBV5-1 and TRBJ1-1; the D is unclear. The CDR3 is 9 amino acids. V was trimmed by 8 bases and J by 5 bases, leaving 4 bases between them. The germline gives CDR1 SGHRS, CDR2 YFSETQ.

This clonotype was counted a few times. The chain carries TRBV15 and TRBJ1-2; no clear D. The CDR3 has 15 amino acids. V was clipped by 0 bases and J by 8 bases, with 16 bases between them. The germline V gene has CDR1 LNHNV and CDR2 YYDKDF (reference sequence). CDR3 bases: TGTGCCACCAGCAGAGACGTGGGCCTCGTCTTGGGCTACACCTTC. This sequence encodes CATSRDVGLVLGYTF.

This clonotype was observed a few times. The rearrangement links TRBV4-1 to TRBJ2-7; 8 nucleotides match TRBD2. CDR1 MGHRA and CDR2 YSYEKL come from the germline V gene. V was pared by 1 base and J by 7 bases, with 15 bases of the junction left unmatched. This CDR3 contains 17 residues. CDR3 amino acids: CASSQAGTGLVAWEQYF. In DNA form, the CDR3 reads TGCGCCAGCAGCCAAGCTGGGACGGGACTAGTAGCGTGGGAGCAGTACTTC.

The genes are TRBV29-1 and TRBJ2-1, with D perhaps matching TRBD1 (6 bases). The V gene's germline CDR1 is SQVTM and CDR2 ANQGSEA. This CDR3 spans 12 amino acids. Trimming removed 7 bases from V and 6 bases from J, with 13 bases in between. For the CDR3, the DNA is TGCAGCGCCCTACAGGGCCCCAATGAGCAGTTCTTC. Amino acids: CSALQGPNEQFF.

The chain recombines TRBV30 with TRBJ1-4, with 8 nucleotides matching TRBD1. The ends lost 1 base at V and 10 bases at J; junction bases unmatched: 11. The CDR3 has 15 amino acids. The germline CDR1 and CDR2 sequences are GTSNPN and SVGIG (reference sequence). CDR3 sequence: CAWSALGQGVAKLFF. CDR3 coding DNA: TGTGCCTGGAGTGCCTTAGGACAGGGAGTAGCAAAACTGTTTTTT.

This clonotype was counted a few times. V and J are TRBV21-1 and TRBJ2-1; the table's D call, TRBD2, has no DNA check behind it. TRBV21-1 constitutes a pseudogene. The CDR3 is 16 residues long. The CDR3 coding sequence is TGTGCCAGCAGCATGGGGGCACTAGCGACCTACAATGAGCAGTTCTTC. Translation: CASSMGALATYNEQFF.

This clonotype showed up just a few times. The V call is TRBV7-8, the J call TRBJ2-4; the D is unclear. CDR3 size: 14 residues. V gave up 1 base and J gave up 5 bases, with 9 bases separating them. CDR1 and CDR2 (germline): SGHVS, FQNEAQ. DNA of the CDR3: TGTGCCAGCAGCTTAGTCGACGGCGAAAACATTCAGTACTTC. Residues: CASSLVDGENIQYF.

The table lists this clonotype with a few counts. The chain links TRBV19 to TRBJ2-7; 8 bases map to TRBD1. Germline-derived CDR1 and CDR2 are LNHDA and SQIVND (reference sequence). V shed 5 bases, J shed 6 bases, and the junction held 6 bases outside the gene matches. The CDR3 totals 13 residues. The CDR3 DNA reads TGTGCCAGTAGTTGGACAGGGCCGGGCGAGCAGTACTTC. Amino acids: CASSWTGPGEQYF.

This clonotype was observed a handful of times. V and J are TRBV7-8 and TRBJ2-2; D is possibly TRBD2 (6 bases). This CDR3 is built from 14 residues. V was pared by 2 bases and J by 3 bases, with 7 bases between. CDR1 SGHVS and CDR2 FQNEAQ come from the germline V gene. The CDR3 region is CASSLRGYTGELFF. The CDR3 DNA sequence: TGTGCCAGCAGCTTACGGGGGTACACCGGGGAGCTGTTTTTT.

This rearrangement joins TRBV20-1 to TRBJ2-1, with 8 bases lining up with TRBD2. J lost 2 bases, V lost 0 bases, and 6 bases had no gene match. Germline values: CDR1 DFQATT, CDR2 SNEGSKA (reference sequence). This CDR3 region has 16 residues. CDR3 protein: CSAREYREGPYNEQFF. CDR3 nucleotide sequence: TGCAGTGCTAGAGAATACCGGGAGGGCCCCTACAATGAGCAGTTCTTC.

V is TRBV13 and J is TRBJ1-3, with a possible D match to TRBD1 (5 bases). The CDR3 covers 15 residues. From germline, CDR1 is PRHDT and CDR2 FYEKMQ (reference sequence). V was trimmed by 5 bases and J by 4 bases, leaving 15 bases between them. The CDR3 region has the DNA TGTGCCAGCAGCCGAGGGGAGCGGACGGGAAACACCATATATTTT. Translating it yields CASSRGERTGNTIYF.

V usage is TRBV7-6 and J usage is TRBJ2-1; 13 nucleotides align to TRBD2. V shed 1 base, J shed 8 bases, and the junction held 5 bases outside the gene matches. The germline V gene encodes CDR1 SGHVS and CDR2 FNYEAQ. CDR3 length: 16 residues. CDR3 DNA: TGTGCCAGCAGCTTAGAGGGGGGACTAGCGGGATATGAGCAGTTCTTC. Amino acid sequence: CASSLEGGLAGYEQFF.

This clonotype was detected a few times. This chain joins TRBV29-1 and TRBJ2-1, with 10 bases matching TRBD1. Losses at the gene ends were 0 bases for V and 6 bases for J; bases not matched to a gene: 5. The CDR3 spans 15 residues. Germline CDR1 is SQVTM and CDR2 is ANQGSEA. This chain's CDR3 is CSVEDLWDRGNEQFF. The CDR3, as DNA: TGCAGCGTTGAAGATCTCTGGGACAGGGGCAATGAGCAGTTCTTC.

This rearrangement joins TRBV12-3 or TRBV12-4 to TRBJ1-5; D possibly corresponds to TRBD1 (5 bases). The CDR3 loop spans 16 amino acids. Deletions cut 3 bases from V and 0 bases from J, with 12 bases between. The CDR3 bases are TGTGCCAGCAGTTTGGGGACGGCCTATAGCAATCAGCCCCAGCATTTT. It codes for CASSLGTAYSNQPQHF.

This rearrangement joins TRBV6-1 to TRBJ2-7; the D gene is possibly TRBD1 (5 bases). Trimming removed 3 bases from V and 3 bases from J, with 12 bases in between. Germline assignment: CDR1 MNHNS and CDR2 SASEGT. The CDR3 is 14 residues long. The CDR3 sequence is CASSDRRGGYEQYF. For the CDR3, the DNA is TGTGCCAGCAGTGATAGAAGGGGTGGCTACGAGCAGTACTTC.

This clonotype was seen only a few times. V gene TRBV7-8 combines with J gene TRBJ2-7, with unresolved D. The CDR3 is 16 residues long. V was cut by 4 bases and J by 3 bases, with 19 bases left in between. Germline CDR1 and CDR2: SGHVS and FQNEAQ. CDR3 sequence reads: CASSSPKMVYNYEQYF. The CDR3 bases are TGTGCCAGCAGCTCGCCGAAGATGGTCTACAACTACGAGCAGTACTTC.

The V call is TRBV5-6, the J call TRBJ2-1; D gene unclear. The CDR3 length is 14 residues. Germline lookup yields CDR1 SGHDT and CDR2 YYEEEE. The germline V and J ends were trimmed by 0 bases and 6 bases, with 10 bases remaining between them. The CDR3 region is CASSLAQNGNEQFF. The CDR3, as DNA: TGTGCCAGCAGCTTGGCTCAGAATGGCAATGAGCAGTTCTTC.

There are many counts of this clonotype. J is TRBJ2-5 and V is TRBV7-9, with D hard to call. Germline lookup yields CDR1 SEHNR and CDR2 FQNEAQ (reference sequence). There are 14 residues in the CDR3. V was cut by 5 bases and J by 3 bases, with 13 bases left in between. The CDR3, as DNA: TGTGCCAGCAGCCCTCCCCTGAGAGAAGAGACCCAGTACTTC. As protein: CASSPPLREETQYF.